This T cell receptor beta chain was recovered during a study of cytomegalovirus exposure and HLA in healthy donors. On this clone itself: Its antigen is currently unknown.

The CDR3 runs 13 residues. Germline loops: CDR1 LNHDA, CDR2 SQIVND (reference sequence). Trimming took off 10 bases at V and 3 bases at J, with 13 bases between the two ends. Whole-study findings and limits: When analyzed later, a missense DCLRE1C variant was found to be linked to TCR beta V- and J-gene trimming. An assumption of roughly uniform sequencing depth across donors underlay the presence/absence analyses. Some highly shared sequence variants likely arose as a pipeline artifact.

The primer mix had 60 Vbeta and 13 Jbeta primers. Measured with immunoSEQ multiplex PCR; TCRdb has only the in-frame clones, and not every one. The sample yields about 100,000 clones, approximately 79% seen once. V gene TRBV19 combines with J gene TRBJ1-3; tentatively, D is TRBD1 (6 bases). What was sequenced was PBMCs. This sequence was found in a man between 60 and 75 years old in good health and CMV-seropositive. This CDR3 reads CATEQGNGNTIYF. For the CDR3, the DNA is TGTGCCACCGAGCAGGGGAATGGAAACACCATATATTTT.